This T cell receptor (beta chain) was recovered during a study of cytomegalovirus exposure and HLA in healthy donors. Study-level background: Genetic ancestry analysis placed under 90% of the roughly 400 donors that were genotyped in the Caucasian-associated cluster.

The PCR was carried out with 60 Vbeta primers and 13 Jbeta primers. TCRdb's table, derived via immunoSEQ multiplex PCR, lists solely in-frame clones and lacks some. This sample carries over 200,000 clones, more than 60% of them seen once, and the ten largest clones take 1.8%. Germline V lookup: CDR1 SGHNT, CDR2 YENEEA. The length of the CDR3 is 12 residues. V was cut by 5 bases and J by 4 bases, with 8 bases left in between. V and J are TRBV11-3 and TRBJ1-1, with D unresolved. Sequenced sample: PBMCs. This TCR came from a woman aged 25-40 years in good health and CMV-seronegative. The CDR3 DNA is TGTGCCAGCAGCACCGGGAGCACTGAAGCTTTCTTT. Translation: CASSTGSTEAFF.